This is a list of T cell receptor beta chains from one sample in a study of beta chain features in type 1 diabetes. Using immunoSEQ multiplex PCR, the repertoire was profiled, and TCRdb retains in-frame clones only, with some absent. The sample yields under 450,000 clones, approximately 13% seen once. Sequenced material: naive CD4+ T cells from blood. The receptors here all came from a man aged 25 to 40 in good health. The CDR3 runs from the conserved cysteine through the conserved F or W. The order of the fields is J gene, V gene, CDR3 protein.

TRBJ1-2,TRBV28,CASTSPGTPVEGYTF
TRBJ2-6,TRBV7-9,CASSVGLSSGANVLTF
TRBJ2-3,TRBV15,CATSPGGNTDTQYF
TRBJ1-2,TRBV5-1,CASSLARAENYGYTF
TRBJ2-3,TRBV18,CASSPPGRAWTDTQYF
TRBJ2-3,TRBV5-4,CASSPTRGRGVNTQYF
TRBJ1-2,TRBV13,CASSLVGQGASNYGYTF
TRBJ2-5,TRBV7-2,CASAHLAGQETQYF
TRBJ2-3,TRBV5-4,CASSGQSTDTQYF
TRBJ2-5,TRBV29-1,CSVGTSGGLQETQYF
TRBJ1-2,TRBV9,CASSVGSAGSIYGYTF
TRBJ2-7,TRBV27,CASRYLPRNEQYF
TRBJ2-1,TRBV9,CASSVATRAYNEQFF
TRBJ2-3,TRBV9,CASSVTALQPTDTQYF
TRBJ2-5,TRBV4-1,CASSQDRSRGIKTQYF
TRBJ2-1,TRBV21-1,CASSNCGSCPYNEQFF
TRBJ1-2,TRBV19,CASSYEYGYTF
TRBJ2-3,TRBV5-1,CASSLDRGLAADTQYF
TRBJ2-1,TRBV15,CATSRRVGEQFF
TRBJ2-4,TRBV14,CASSHRGQNIQYF
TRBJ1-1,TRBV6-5,CASSYALMNTEAFF
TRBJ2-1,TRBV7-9,CASSLGGTDRDEQFF
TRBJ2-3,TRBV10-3,CAISSERGAADTQYF
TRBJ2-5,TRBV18,CASSPYRETQYF
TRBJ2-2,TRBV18,CASSPEAGDTGELFF
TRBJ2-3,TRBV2,CASSESGAPDTQYF
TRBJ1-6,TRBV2,CASSVRDRGDSPLHF
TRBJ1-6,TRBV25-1,CAPRPRWSSPLHF
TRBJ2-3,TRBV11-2,CASSFRLAGVWDTQYF
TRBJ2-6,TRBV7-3,CASSVDSSGANVLTF
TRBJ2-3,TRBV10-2,CAVGPLETDTQYF
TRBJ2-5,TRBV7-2,CASSTWGRETQYF
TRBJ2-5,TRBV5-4,CASSLGGRETQYF
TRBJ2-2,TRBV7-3,CASSSPGLDSTGELFF
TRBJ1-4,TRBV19,CASSNPTGTNEKLFF
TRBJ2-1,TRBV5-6,CASRRTGGPYNEQFF
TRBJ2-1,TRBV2,CASTMSAINEQFF
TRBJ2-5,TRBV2,CASTNSGHGLAQYF
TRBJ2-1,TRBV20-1,CSARVFDEQFF
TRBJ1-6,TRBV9,CASSSEVGRGSPLHF
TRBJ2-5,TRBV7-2,CASSSTALETQYF
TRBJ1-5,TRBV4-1,CASSQDLGGWQPQHF
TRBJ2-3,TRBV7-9,CASRRDRGEDTQYF
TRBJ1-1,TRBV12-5,CASASGFGLNTEAFF
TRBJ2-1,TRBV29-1,CSVELAGEGEQFF
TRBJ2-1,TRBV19,CASLGGAPYNEQFF
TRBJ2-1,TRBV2,CASSSSGANREQFF
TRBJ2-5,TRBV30,CAWTVGQETQYF
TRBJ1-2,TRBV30,CAWSTPHNYGYTF
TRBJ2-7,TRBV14,CASSFLERDREQYF
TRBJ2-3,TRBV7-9,CASSSGTSGGPTQYF
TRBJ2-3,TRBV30,CACKRTSGKGEEGTDTQYF
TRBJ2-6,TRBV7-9,CASSSSGANVLTF